This TCR beta chain is from a study of beta chain features in type 1 diabetes. In regard to this clone: Its target is unknown.

The V and J ends lost 3 bases and 3 bases, in that order; junction bases with no gene match: 4. Germline CDR1 reads GTSNPN; CDR2 reads SVGIG (reference sequence). The CDR3 covers 14 residues. Broader study findings: Fewer insertions but more deletions were seen at VDJ junctions in type 1 diabetes patients.

What was sequenced were expressed TCRB transcripts, since all of the isolated RNA had been reverse transcribed. Measured with immunoSEQ multiplex PCR; TCRdb has only the in-frame clones, and not every one. The sample gives roughly 310,000 clones, 11% of which show up once; around 0.015% is in the top ten. Using CD45RO/CCR7/CD25/CD127/CD95/CD27, CD4+ naive, central memory, regulatory and stem cell-like memory cells were sorted. This chain links TRBV30 with TRBJ2-3; 9 bases match TRBD2. Source material: naive CD4+ T cells from blood. This TCR was sampled from a woman aged 25-40 years in good health. DNA of the CDR3: TGTGCCTGGAGCTCGGGACTAGCTACAGATACGCAGTATTTT. Translating it yields CAWSSGLATDTQYF.